A single sample gave rise to the 24 T cell receptor beta chains below, sequenced in a study of T cell responses to AZD1222 COVID-19 vaccine. Profiling relied on immunoSEQ multiplex PCR, and the TCRdb table lists in-frame clones only, not all of them. This table holds some 150,000 clones, 90% to 95% found once. Sequencing used peripheral blood, obtained on day 0 of AZD1222 vaccination. These receptors were obtained from an adult in good health.

The V call is TRBV5-1, the J call TRBJ2-5; no firm D call. V was cut by 0 bases and J by 2 bases, with 8 bases left in between. CDR3 length: 14 amino acids. CDR1 and CDR2 (germline): SGHRS, YFSETQ. Written as DNA, the CDR3 is TGCGCCAGCAGCTTGGTGGGTCTACAAGAGACCCAGTACTTC. Translating it yields CASSLVGLQETQYF.

The V gene is TRBV12-3 or TRBV12-4, the J gene TRBJ1-1; D may be TRBD1 (5 bases). CDR3 length: 12 residues. Trimming pared 2 bases from V and 8 bases from J, leaving 9 bases between. CDR3 sequence (DNA): TGTGCCAGCAGTTTAATCCAGGGAGAAGCTTTCTTT. Amino acid sequence: CASSLIQGEAFF.

The chain has TRBV14 and TRBJ2-2; D remains ambiguous. The CDR3 consists of 15 residues. Trimming removed 4 bases from V and 5 bases from J, with 14 bases in between. Germline V CDR1 and CDR2: SGHDN, FVKESK. The CDR3, as DNA: TGTGCCAGCAGCCCTTCTGCGGTTCCTACCGGGGAGCTGTTTTTT. Its protein product is CASSPSAVPTGELFF.

CDR3 protein: CASSPMSSGGAGEQYF. The DNA of the CDR3 is TGTGCCAGCTCACCAATGAGCAGCGGGGGGGCGGGCGAGCAGTACTTC. The chain is built from TRBV18 and TRBJ2-7; 10 bases fit TRBD2. With V trimmed by 2 bases and J by 6 bases, 10 bases remained unmatched. The CDR3 contains 16 residues. CDR1 is KGHSH and CDR2 is LQKENI in the germline V gene. Full variable domain (outside the CDR3, taken from reference TRBV18 and TRBJ2-7): NAGVMQNPRHLVRRRGQEARLRCSPMKGHSHVYWYRQLPEEGLKFMVYLQKENIIDESGMPKERFSAEFPKEGPSILRIQQVVRGDSAAYFCASSPMSSGGAGEQYFGPGTRLTVT.

V usage is TRBV5-4 and J usage is TRBJ1-5, with 7 bases that match TRBD1. The V gene's germline CDR1 is SGHNT and CDR2 YYREEE (reference sequence). CDR3 length: 14 amino acids. J lost 4 bases, V lost 4 bases, and 5 bases had no gene match. In DNA, the CDR3 is TGTGCCAGCAGCGGACCGGGACAGAATCAGCCCCAGCATTTT. This gives the protein CASSGPGQNQPQHF.

V and J are TRBV18 and TRBJ1-2, with a possible D match to TRBD1 (6 bases). V gave up 3 bases and J gave up 7 bases, with 27 bases separating them. The CDR3 has 18 amino acids. CDR1 is KGHSH and CDR2 is LQKENI in the germline V gene. The CDR3 reads CASSPPLGQRIPRSGYTF. The CDR3 nucleotides read TGTGCCAGCTCACCCCCGTTAGGACAGAGAATACCCAGGAGTGGCTACACCTTC.

The chain couples TRBV29-1 to TRBJ2-5, with 11 bases fitting TRBD2. CDR1 SQVTM and CDR2 ANQGSEA come from the germline V gene. Losses at the gene ends were 4 bases for V and 5 bases for J; bases not matched to a gene: 6. This CDR3 has 14 residues. This CDR3 is CSVGISGGVETQYF. The CDR3 bases are TGCAGCGTTGGGATTAGCGGGGGGGTGGAGACCCAGTACTTC.

The V and J genes are TRBV12-3 or TRBV12-4 and TRBJ1-1; D remains ambiguous. The CDR3 is 13 residues long. V was trimmed by 5 bases and J by 1 base, leaving 8 bases between them. CDR3 DNA: TGTGCCAGCAGTCCCACACAGAACACTGAAGCTTTCTTT. This sequence encodes CASSPTQNTEAFF.

The genes are TRBV14 and TRBJ2-3, with 7 positions matching TRBD1. This CDR3 has 13 residues. With 4 bases clipped from V and 3 bases from J, the junction kept 1 base outside the gene matches. The germline V gene has CDR1 SGHDN and CDR2 FVKESK. CDR3: CASSRRGTDTQYF. The DNA of the CDR3 is TGTGCCAGCAGCCGCAGGGGGACAGATACGCAGTATTTT.

The V call is TRBV6-5, the J call TRBJ1-2, with D possibly matching TRBD1 (6 bases). Germline V CDR1 and CDR2: MNHEY, SVGAGI. The CDR3 sequence is 13 residues long. The V end was cut by 4 bases, the J end by 3 bases, with 9 bases between. CDR3 amino acids: CASSWAGDYGYTF. As DNA, the CDR3 is TGTGCCAGCAGTTGGGCAGGGGACTATGGCTACACCTTC.

This chain links TRBV15 with TRBJ1-4; 8 bases line up with TRBD1. This CDR3 is 15 amino acids long. V shed 0 bases, J shed 7 bases, and the junction held 4 bases outside the gene matches. Germline CDR1 and CDR2: LNHNV and YYDKDF (reference sequence). CDR3 in amino acids: CATSRETGTGEKLFF. DNA for the CDR3: TGTGCCACCAGCAGAGAAACCGGGACAGGTGAAAAACTGTTTTTT.

The rearrangement joins TRBV27 to TRBJ1-6, with D possibly TRBD1 on 6 matching bases. CDR1 is MNHEY, CDR2 SMNVEV, per germline (reference sequence). Trimming removed 8 bases from V and 8 bases from J, with 16 bases in between. The length of the CDR3 is 14 residues. The CDR3 reads CASGEGGNHSPLHF. The CDR3 DNA follows: TGTGCCAGCGGCGAGGGGGGGAACCATTCACCCCTCCACTTT.

V usage is TRBV7-9 and J usage is TRBJ2-3; tentatively, D is TRBD2 (6 bases). The CDR3 has 14 amino acids. V lost 0 bases to trimming and J lost 7 bases, with 11 bases between them. The V gene's germline CDR1 is SEHNR and CDR2 FQNEAQ (reference sequence). CDR3 bases: TGTGCCAGCAGCTTAGCCTCCGGGGGAAATACGCAGTATTTT. Translation: CASSLASGGNTQYF.

V is TRBV16 and J is TRBJ2-3; TRBD1 matches at 8 bases. The junction had 6 bases not matched to a gene; V was cut back by 3 bases and J by 1 base. The CDR3 consists of 16 residues. CDR1 is KGHSY, CDR2 FQNENV, per germline. Written as DNA, the CDR3 is TGTGCCAGCAGCCAGCCGACAGGGGTTCGCACAGATACGCAGTATTTT. It encodes CASSQPTGVRTDTQYF.

This sequence joins TRBV5-1 and TRBJ1-3, with 7 bases fitting TRBD1. Germline V gives CDR1 SGHRS, CDR2 YFSETQ. The CDR3 totals 16 residues. The V gene end was trimmed by 1 base and the J gene end by 4 bases; junction bases not matched to a gene: 8. The CDR3 region is CASSLNQATGGNTIYF. In DNA, the CDR3 is TGCGCCAGCAGCTTGAACCAAGCGACAGGGGGAAACACCATATATTTT.

This chain joins TRBV9 and TRBJ2-6, with D hard to call. This CDR3 region has 14 residues. V gave up 3 bases and J gave up 0 bases, with 4 bases separating them. Germline CDR1 reads SGDLS; CDR2 reads YYNGEE. The chain's CDR3 is CASSDYSGANVLTF. DNA for the CDR3: TGTGCCAGCAGCGACTACTCTGGGGCCAACGTCCTGACTTTC.

This clone was seen once. The V gene is TRBV28, the J gene TRBJ2-1; TRBD1 might be the D (5 bases). This CDR3 is built from 16 residues. Germline CDR1 is MDHEN and CDR2 is SYDVKM. V was trimmed by 6 bases and J by 0 bases, leaving 15 bases between them. CDR3 loop: CASSSPDTSSYNEQFF. CDR3 DNA sequence: TGTGCCAGCAGCTCGCCGGACACCAGCTCCTACAATGAGCAGTTCTTC.

J is TRBJ2-7 and V is TRBV27; D is possibly TRBD2 (7 bases). V lost 6 bases and J 9 bases, leaving 12 bases between the germline ends. There are 11 residues in the CDR3. Germline CDR1 MNHEY, CDR2 SMNVEV (reference sequence). CDR3 sequence: CASRGGGLQYF. In DNA form, the CDR3 reads TGTGCCAGCAGAGGGGGGGGCCTGCAGTACTTC.

The chain combines TRBV9 with TRBJ2-1; 9 positions agree with TRBD1. Trimming removed 0 bases from V and 2 bases from J; junction bases left unmatched: 6. The CDR3 loop spans 17 amino acids. CDR1 and CDR2 (germline): SGDLS, YYNGEE. CDR3 in DNA: TGTGCCAGCAGCGTAGGTACCGGGACAGGGCCCTACAATGAGCAGTTCTTC. This translates into CASSVGTGTGPYNEQFF.

The V gene is TRBV19, the J gene TRBJ1-2; TRBD1 agrees at 8 bases. The trim removed 6 bases at V and 3 bases at J, leaving 6 bases unmatched. CDR1 is LNHDA, CDR2 SQIVND, per germline (reference sequence). The CDR3 is 14 amino acids. The CDR3 sequence: CASRLQGEDYGYTF. The CDR3 DNA follows: TGTGCCAGTAGGTTACAGGGGGAAGACTATGGCTACACCTTC.

J is TRBJ1-4 and V is TRBV4-3; maybe TRBD1 (5 bases). Per germline, CDR1 LGHNA and CDR2 YSLEER. Trimming removed 4 bases at V and 5 bases at J, with 14 bases between. The CDR3 contains 15 residues. The CDR3: CASSPSSGDNEKLFF. CDR3 nucleotide sequence: TGCGCCAGCAGCCCCTCCTCCGGGGACAATGAAAAACTGTTTTTT.

The CDR3 DNA reads TGTGCCAGCACTCAGCCTGCAACTAATGAAAAACTGTTTTTT. Translated: CASTQPATNEKLFF. The chain employs TRBV6-5 and TRBJ1-4; D is unresolved. Trimming removed 7 bases from V and 0 bases from J, with 9 bases in between. Per the germline V gene, CDR1 is MNHEY and CDR2 is SVGAGI. The CDR3 contains 14 residues.

The V and J genes are TRBV18 and TRBJ1-1; the D is unclear. Germline loops: CDR1 KGHSH, CDR2 LQKENI. The CDR3 spans 16 residues. V was shortened by 6 bases and J by 4 bases, with 21 bases between the two germline ends. CDR3 loop: CASSISTPSLSTEAFF. In DNA, the CDR3 is TGTGCCAGCTCGATCTCTACGCCGTCATTGAGCACTGAAGCTTTCTTT.

This rearrangement joins TRBV5-1 to TRBJ2-2; TRBD1 matches at 9 bases. The trim removed 4 bases at V and 6 bases at J, leaving 7 bases unmatched. Per the germline V gene, CDR1 is SGHRS and CDR2 is YFSETQ. The CDR3 loop spans 15 amino acids. The CDR3: CASSPGTGLPGELFF. In DNA, the CDR3 is TGCGCCAGCAGCCCGGGGACAGGGCTCCCCGGGGAGCTGTTTTTT.